The 3 T cell receptor beta chains below were found in one sample sequenced in a study of blood T cell repertoires in COVID-19. The data were produced by immunoSEQ multiplex PCR, yet TCRdb's version contains in-frame clones alone and is incomplete. The sample contains approximately 75,000 clones, nearly 90% of which appear only once. Sequencing was done on a sample of peripheral blood. The receptors derive from a man aged 50 to 60 with acute or convalescent COVID-19.

The chain carries TRBV5-4 and TRBJ2-7, with D perhaps TRBD1 (5 bases). The CDR3 is 11 residues long. Trimming took off 2 bases at V and 6 bases at J, with 6 bases between the two ends. Germline loops: CDR1 SGHNT, CDR2 YYREEE (reference sequence). The CDR3 is CASSLRGEQYF. The CDR3 DNA is TGTGCCAGCAGCTTAAGGGGCGAGCAGTACTTC.

This chain joins TRBV28 and TRBJ1-2; 9 bases fit TRBD1. Per germline, CDR1 MDHEN and CDR2 SYDVKM. This CDR3 comprises 15 residues. V dropped 4 bases and J dropped 0; count of bases not matched to a gene: 3. Here the CDR3 reads CASSSDRGANYGYTF. CDR3 coding DNA: TGTGCCAGCAGTTCGGACAGGGGCGCTAACTATGGCTACACCTTC.

The chain links TRBV27 to TRBJ1-5, with TRBD1 matching 9 bases. The CDR3 is 16 residues long. In germline, CDR1 is MNHEY, CDR2 SMNVEV (reference sequence). The junction had 5 bases not matched to a gene; V was cut back by 2 bases and J by 3 bases. In nucleotides, the CDR3 is TGTGCCAGCAGTTTAGGGACAGGGAGGTACAATCAGCCCCAGCATTTT. Translation gives CASSLGTGRYNQPQHF.